This T cell receptor (beta chain) was captured by sequencing in a study of cytomegalovirus exposure and HLA in healthy donors. Amplification used 60 Vbeta primers and 13 Jbeta primers. Sequencing used immunoSEQ multiplex PCR; TCRdb keeps in-frame clones, though not all of them. This repertoire shows 150,000 to 200,000 clones, about three quarters found once; its top ten account for more than 9%. This clone was counted only a few times. Its cognate antigen is unknown. V lost 2 bases to trimming and J lost 1 base, with 9 bases between them. Germline V CDR1 and CDR2: SGHNT, YYREEE (reference sequence). The CDR3 has 14 amino acids. Findings and limits, study-wide: It was reported in a later analysis that an Asian-associated ancestry cluster showed fewer N-insertions than the 666-donor mean. 16,951 TCR beta sequences were associated with HLA alleles at 0.05 false discovery rate in a later analysis.

Participants comprised healthy donors of bone marrow. The donors, nominally healthy at sampling, likely had unrecorded immune exposures. This receptor was obtained from a young man in good health and CMV-seropositive. The J gene is TRBJ1-1, the V gene TRBV5-4; D is unresolved. The sequencing input was PBMCs. In nucleotides, the CDR3 is TGTGCCAGCAGCTTTACGTACGGGAACACTGAAGCTTTCTTT. It codes for CASSFTYGNTEAFF.